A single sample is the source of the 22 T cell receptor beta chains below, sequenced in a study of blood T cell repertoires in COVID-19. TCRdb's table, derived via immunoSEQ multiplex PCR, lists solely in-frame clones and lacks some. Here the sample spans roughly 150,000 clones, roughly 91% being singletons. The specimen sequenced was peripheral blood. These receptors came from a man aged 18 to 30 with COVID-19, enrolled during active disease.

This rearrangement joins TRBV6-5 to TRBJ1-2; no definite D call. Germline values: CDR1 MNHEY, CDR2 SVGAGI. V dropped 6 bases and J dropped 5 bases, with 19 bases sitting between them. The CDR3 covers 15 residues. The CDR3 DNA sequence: TGTGCCAGCAGCCTTTCGGAGACTGCTCCTTATGGCTACACCTTC. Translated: CASSLSETAPYGYTF.

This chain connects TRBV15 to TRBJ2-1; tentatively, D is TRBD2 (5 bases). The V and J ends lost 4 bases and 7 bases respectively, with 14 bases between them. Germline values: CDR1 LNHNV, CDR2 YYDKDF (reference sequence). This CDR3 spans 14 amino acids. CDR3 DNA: TGTGCCACCAGCATTCTAGAGGGTCGGAATGAGCAGTTCTTC. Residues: CATSILEGRNEQFF.

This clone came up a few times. DNA for the CDR3: TGTGCCAGCAGCGGCGGGCCTCAATTTGAAAAACTGTTTTTT. This translates into CASSGGPQFEKLFF. The chain recombines TRBV9 with TRBJ1-4; no reliable D call. CDR1 is SGDLS, CDR2 YYNGEE, per germline. The CDR3 totals 14 residues. V was pared by 3 bases and J by 7 bases, with 13 bases between.

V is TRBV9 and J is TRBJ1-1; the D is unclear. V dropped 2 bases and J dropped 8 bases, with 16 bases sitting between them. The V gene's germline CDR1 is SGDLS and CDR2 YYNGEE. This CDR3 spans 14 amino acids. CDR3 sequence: CASSVHQWPAEAFF. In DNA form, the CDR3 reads TGTGCCAGCAGCGTCCACCAGTGGCCAGCGGAAGCTTTCTTT.

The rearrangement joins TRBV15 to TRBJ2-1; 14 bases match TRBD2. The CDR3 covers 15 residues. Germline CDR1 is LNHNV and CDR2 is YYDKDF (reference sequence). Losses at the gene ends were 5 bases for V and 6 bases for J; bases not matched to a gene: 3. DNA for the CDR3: TGTGCCACCAGCGGGGGACTAGCGGGAGCCAATGAGCAGTTCTTC. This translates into CATSGGLAGANEQFF.

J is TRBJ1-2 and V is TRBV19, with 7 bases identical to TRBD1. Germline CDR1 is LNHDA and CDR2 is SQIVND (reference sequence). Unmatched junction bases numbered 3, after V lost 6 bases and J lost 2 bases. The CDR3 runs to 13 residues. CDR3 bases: TGTGCCAGTAGGACAGGGCTCAACTATGGCTACACCTTC. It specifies CASRTGLNYGYTF. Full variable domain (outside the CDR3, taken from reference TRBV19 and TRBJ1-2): DGGITQSPKYLFRKEGQNVTLSCEQNLNHDAMYWYRQDPGQGLRLIYYSQIVNDFQKGDIAEGYSVSREKKESFPLTVTSAQKNPTAFYLCASRTGLNYGYTFGSGTRLTVV.

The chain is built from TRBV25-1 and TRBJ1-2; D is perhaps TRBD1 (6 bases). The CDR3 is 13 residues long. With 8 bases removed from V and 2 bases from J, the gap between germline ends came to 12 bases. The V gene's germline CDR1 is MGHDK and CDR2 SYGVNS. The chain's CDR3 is CASGPTGNYGYTF. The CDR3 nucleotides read TGTGCCAGCGGCCCGACAGGCAACTATGGCTACACCTTC.

The CDR3: CASSPGQGSGETQYF. CDR3 bases: TGTGCCAGCAGCCCGGGACAGGGAAGCGGAGAGACCCAGTACTTC. The chain is built from TRBV11-3 and TRBJ2-5; 9 bases map to TRBD1. Per the germline V gene, CDR1 is SGHNT and CDR2 is YENEEA. The CDR3 runs 15 residues. The ends lost 5 bases at V and 4 bases at J; junction bases unmatched: 8. The full variable domain, its missing parts supplied by reference TRBV11-3 and TRBJ2-5, is EAGVVQSPRYKIIEKKQPVAFWCNPISGHNTLYWYLQNLGQGPELLIRYENEEAVDDSQLPKDRFSAERLKGVDSTLKIQPAELGDSAVYLCASSPGQGSGETQYFGPGTRLLVL.

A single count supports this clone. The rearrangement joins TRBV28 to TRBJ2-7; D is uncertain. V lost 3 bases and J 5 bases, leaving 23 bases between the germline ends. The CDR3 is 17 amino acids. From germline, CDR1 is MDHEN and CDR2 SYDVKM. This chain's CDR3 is CASSFFPRKTDPDEQYF. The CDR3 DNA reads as TGTGCCAGCAGTTTTTTCCCTAGGAAAACCGATCCTGACGAGCAGTACTTC.

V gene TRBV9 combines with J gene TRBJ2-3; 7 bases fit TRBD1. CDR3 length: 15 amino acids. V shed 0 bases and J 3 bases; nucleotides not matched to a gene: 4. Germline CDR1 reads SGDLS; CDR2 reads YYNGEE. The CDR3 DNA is TGTGCCAGCAGCGTAGGTCTGACAGGGACAGATACGCAGTATTTT. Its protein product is CASSVGLTGTDTQYF.

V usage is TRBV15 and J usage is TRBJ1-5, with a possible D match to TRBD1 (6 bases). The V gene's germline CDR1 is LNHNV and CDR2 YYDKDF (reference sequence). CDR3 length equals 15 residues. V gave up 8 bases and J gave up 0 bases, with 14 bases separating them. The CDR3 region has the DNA TGTGCCACCGGACAGCGAAAAAATAGCAATCAGCCCCAGCATTTT. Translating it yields CATGQRKNSNQPQHF.

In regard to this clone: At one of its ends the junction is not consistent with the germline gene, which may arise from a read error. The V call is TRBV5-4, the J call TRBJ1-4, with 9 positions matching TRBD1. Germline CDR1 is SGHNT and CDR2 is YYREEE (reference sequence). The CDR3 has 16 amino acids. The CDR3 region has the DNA TGTGCCAGCAGCCGCGGGACAGGGTCTATTAATGAAAAACTGCTTTTT. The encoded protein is CASSRGTGSINEKLLF.

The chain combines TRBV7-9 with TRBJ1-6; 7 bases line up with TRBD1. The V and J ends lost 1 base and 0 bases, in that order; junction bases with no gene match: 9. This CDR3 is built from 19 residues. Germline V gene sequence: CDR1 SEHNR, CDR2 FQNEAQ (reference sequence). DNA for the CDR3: TGTGCCAGCAGCTTAGGCGTTTACAGGGGAAGCTCCTATAATTCACCCCTCCACTTT. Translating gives CASSLGVYRGSSYNSPLHF.

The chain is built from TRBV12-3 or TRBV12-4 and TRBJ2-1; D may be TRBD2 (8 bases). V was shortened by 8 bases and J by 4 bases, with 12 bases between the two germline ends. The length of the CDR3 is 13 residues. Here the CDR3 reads CASREGAYNEQFF. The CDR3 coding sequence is TGTGCCAGCCGGGAGGGGGCGTACAATGAGCAGTTCTTC.

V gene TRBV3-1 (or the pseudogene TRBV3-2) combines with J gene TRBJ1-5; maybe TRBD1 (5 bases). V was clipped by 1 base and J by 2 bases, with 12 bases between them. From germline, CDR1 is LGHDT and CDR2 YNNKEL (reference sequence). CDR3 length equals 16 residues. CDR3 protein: CASSQAGVAGNQPQHF. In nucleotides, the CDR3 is TGTGCCAGCAGCCAAGCGGGGGTAGCAGGCAATCAGCCCCAGCATTTT.

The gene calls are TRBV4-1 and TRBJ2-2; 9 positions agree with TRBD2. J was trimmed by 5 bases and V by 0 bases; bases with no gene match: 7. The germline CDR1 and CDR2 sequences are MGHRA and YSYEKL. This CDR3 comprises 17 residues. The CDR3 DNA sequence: TGCGCCAGCAGCCAAGAAGGGAACCTAGCGGGAACCGGGGAGCTGTTTTTT. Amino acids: CASSQEGNLAGTGELFF.

Here the CDR3 DNA reads TGTGCCAGCAGTTACTCCGGGGTTAAGTGGGACACCATATATTTT. It codes for CASSYSGVKWDTIYF. V and J are TRBV6-5 and TRBJ1-3; no definite D call. The germline V gene has CDR1 MNHEY and CDR2 SVGAGI. The germline V and J ends were trimmed by 0 bases and 8 bases, with 14 bases remaining between them. The CDR3 is made up of 15 amino acids.

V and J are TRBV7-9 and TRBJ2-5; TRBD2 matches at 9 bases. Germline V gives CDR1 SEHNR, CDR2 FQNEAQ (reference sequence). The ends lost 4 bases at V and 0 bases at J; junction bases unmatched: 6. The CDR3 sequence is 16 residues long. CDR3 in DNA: TGTGCCAGCAGCTCTTCGACTAGCGGAGACCAAGAGACCCAGTACTTC. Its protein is CASSSSTSGDQETQYF.

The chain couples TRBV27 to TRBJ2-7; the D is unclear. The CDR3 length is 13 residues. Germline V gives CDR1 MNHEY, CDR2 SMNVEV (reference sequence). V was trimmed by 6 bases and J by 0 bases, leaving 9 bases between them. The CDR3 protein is CASSRALSYEQYF. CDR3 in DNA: TGTGCCAGCAGCCGTGCACTCTCCTACGAGCAGTACTTC.

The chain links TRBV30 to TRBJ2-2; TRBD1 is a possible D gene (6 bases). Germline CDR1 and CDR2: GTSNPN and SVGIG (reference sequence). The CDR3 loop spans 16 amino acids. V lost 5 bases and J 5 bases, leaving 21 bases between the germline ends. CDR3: CAWLWGRARMTGELFF. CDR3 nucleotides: TGTGCCTGGCTATGGGGGCGGGCCCGAATGACCGGGGAGCTGTTTTTT.

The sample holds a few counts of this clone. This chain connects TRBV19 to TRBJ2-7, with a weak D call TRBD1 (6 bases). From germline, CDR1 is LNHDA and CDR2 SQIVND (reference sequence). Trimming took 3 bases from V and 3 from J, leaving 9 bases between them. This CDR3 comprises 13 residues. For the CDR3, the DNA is TGTGCCAGTAGTATTCGGACAGACTACGAGCAGTACTTC. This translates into CASSIRTDYEQYF.

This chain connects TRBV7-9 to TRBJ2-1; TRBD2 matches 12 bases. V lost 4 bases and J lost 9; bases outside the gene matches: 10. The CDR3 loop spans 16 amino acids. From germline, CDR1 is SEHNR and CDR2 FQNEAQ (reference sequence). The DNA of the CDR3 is TGTGCCAGCAGCTCCCCCCTAGCGGGAGGGCCCGGTGAGCAGTTCTTC. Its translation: CASSSPLAGGPGEQFF.